Below, 21 T cell receptor beta chains from the same sample are listed, as sequenced in a study of prognosis after radiotherapy for stage I lung cancer. Genomic DNA was subjected to two-round multiplex PCR for amplification of TCR beta CDR3. Gene-specific TRBV and TRBJ primers were used in PCR round one. Using its own MiXCR run on the multiplex PCR reads, TCRdb lists one record per CDR3 protein. Among approximately 51,000 distinct CDR3 sequences listed, around a third were seen once. The sample here was PBMCs, taken before or after stereotactic body radiation therapy (not recorded which). The receptor source for this set is a donor older than 45 with non-small cell lung cancer.

The table lists this clonotype with many counts. The chain carries TRBV4-3 and TRBJ2-1, with D unclear. The CDR3 covers 15 residues. Trimming cost V 0 bases and J 4 bases, with 10 bases left between them. The germline V gene encodes CDR1 LGHNA and CDR2 YSLEER. DNA for the CDR3: TGCGCCAGCAGCCAAGATTGGGTTGGGTACAATGAGCAGTTCTTC. Translated: CASSQDWVGYNEQFF.

Of note for this clonotype: Only one base separates this from a far larger clonotype, so it likely reflects a read error. V is TRBV7-9 and J is TRBJ2-7; 7 nucleotides agree with TRBD2. Matching the DNA end better, TRBJ2-1 makes the J call doubtful. The germline CDR1 and CDR2 sequences are SEHNR and FQNEAQ (reference sequence). The length of the CDR3 is 15 residues. CDR3 in DNA: TGTGCCAGCAGCTTATGGGCGGGAGTAGGGAATGAGCAGTTCTTC. It encodes CASSLWAGVGNEQFF.

Comments on this clonotype: This may be a read error: a much more frequent sequence differs by one nucleotide. The V gene is TRBV29-1, the J gene TRBJ2-2, with a weak D call TRBD2 (6 bases). The ends were cut back, 5 bases at V and 3 bases at J, with 16 bases in the middle. This CDR3 comprises 15 residues. Germline V lookup: CDR1 SQVTM, CDR2 ANQGSEA. The CDR3 sequence is CSVRDSLYDTGELFF. In DNA form, the CDR3 reads TGCAGCGTTCGGGACTCACTTTATGACACCGGGGAGCTGTTTTTT.

The sample holds many counts of this clonotype. The chain employs TRBV7-2 and TRBJ2-6; D is undetermined. V was pared by 3 bases and J by 0 bases, with 9 bases between. This CDR3 region has 16 residues. Germline V gene sequence: CDR1 SGHTA, CDR2 FQGNSA. The CDR3 reads CASSFALSSGANVLTF. DNA of the CDR3: TGTGCCAGCAGCTTCGCGCTTAGCTCTGGGGCCAACGTCCTGACTTTC.

To note about this clonotype: A much larger clone lies a single base off, so this may be a read error. The genes are TRBV28 and TRBJ1-1; TRBD1 matches 7 bases. The CDR3 spans 13 residues. In germline, CDR1 is MDHEN, CDR2 SYDVKM. V dropped 7 bases and J dropped 4; count of bases not matched to a gene: 6. CDR3 loop: CASISGQLTEAFF. Here the CDR3 DNA reads TGTGCCAGCATTTCGGGACAGCTCACTGAAGCTTTCTTT.

This clonotype was recorded many times. The rearrangement joins TRBV28 to TRBJ1-1, with D possibly matching TRBD1 (5 bases). CDR1 and CDR2 (germline): MDHEN, SYDVKM. V gave up 4 bases and J gave up 5 bases, with 8 bases separating them. The CDR3 contains 12 residues. This CDR3 is CASSWGETEAFF. CDR3 DNA: TGTGCCAGCAGTTGGGGGGAGACTGAAGCTTTCTTT.

The V call is TRBV5-1, the J call TRBJ2-3; 10 bases fit TRBD2. The CDR3 has 18 amino acids. Germline V gene sequence: CDR1 SGHRS, CDR2 YFSETQ. J was trimmed by 4 bases and V by 9 bases; bases with no gene match: 20. The CDR3 nucleotides read TGCGCCATCGACCCGACGGGGCTAGCGGGAGCGTCCCCAGATACGCAGTATTTT. As protein: CAIDPTGLAGASPDTQYF.

This clonotype was picked up many times. The chain uses TRBV11-3 and TRBJ2-1; a possible D gene is TRBD2 (5 bases). With 3 bases removed from V and 4 bases from J, the gap between germline ends came to 10 bases. Germline CDR1 SGHNT, CDR2 YENEEA. This CDR3 contains 14 residues. CDR3 in amino acids: CASSLSGLYNEQFF. The CDR3 nucleotides read TGTGCCAGCAGCTTGAGCGGCTTATACAATGAGCAGTTCTTC.

As for this clonotype: Possible read error: a much larger clone is one base away. This chain's CDR3 is CSASTLGETQYF. CDR3 nucleotide sequence: TGCAGTGCCTCGACCTTGGGGGAGACCCAGTACTTC. V and J are TRBV20-1 and TRBJ2-5, with D hard to call. This CDR3 has 12 amino acids. In germline, CDR1 is DFQATT, CDR2 SNEGSKA (reference sequence). With 6 bases removed from V and 5 bases from J, the gap between germline ends came to 13 bases.

This clonotype was detected many times. The chain employs TRBV19 and TRBJ2-1; D assignment may be TRBD1 or TRBD2 (7 bases each). The CDR3 extends over 13 amino acids. Germline CDR1 is LNHDA and CDR2 is SQIVND (reference sequence). V was clipped by 6 bases and J by 7 bases, with 13 bases between them. CDR3 residues: CASRGQGGNEQFF. The DNA for the CDR3 is TGTGCCAGTAGAGGGCAGGGGGGGAATGAGCAGTTCTTC. Full variable domain (missing parts from reference TRBV19 and TRBJ2-1): DGGITQSPKYLFRKEGQNVTLSCEQNLNHDAMYWYRQDPGQGLRLIYYSQIVNDFQKGDIAEGYSVSREKKESFPLTVTSAQKNPTAFYLCASRGQGGNEQFFGPGTRLTVL.

Concerning this clonotype itself: A much bigger clone sits one base away, suggesting this may be a read error. V is TRBV7-2 and J is TRBJ2-1, with 12 positions matching TRBD2. The CDR3 has 15 residues. With V trimmed by 3 bases and J by 10 bases, 7 bases remained unmatched. CDR1 and CDR2 from the germline V gene are SGHTA and FQGNSA. DNA of the CDR3: TGTGCCAGCAGCTTCAAGACTAGCGGGGGAGTGGAGCAGTTCTTC. It is translated as CASSFKTSGGVEQFF. Filled out from reference TRBV7-2 and TRBJ2-1, the complete variable domain reads GAGVSQSPSNKVTEKGKDVELRCDPISGHTALYWYRQSLGQGLEFLIYFQGNSAPDKSGLPSDRFSAERTGGSVSTLTIQRTQQEDSAVYLCASSFKTSGGVEQFFGPGTRLTVL.

This clonotype was seen many times. This chain connects TRBV20-1 to TRBJ1-5; perhaps TRBD1 as D (5 bases). The CDR3 runs 14 residues. Germline values: CDR1 DFQATT, CDR2 SNEGSKA (reference sequence). V gave up 6 bases and J gave up 4 bases, with 16 bases separating them. The CDR3 protein is CSASGGGMNQPQHF. The CDR3 DNA reads TGCAGTGCCTCCGGGGGGGGGATGAATCAGCCCCAGCATTTT.

The chain links TRBV30 to TRBJ1-1; D might be TRBD1 (5 bases). The CDR3 spans 12 residues. The V end was cut by 3 bases, the J end by 11 bases, with 16 bases between. Germline assignment: CDR1 GTSNPN and CDR2 SVGIG (reference sequence). CDR3 sequence (DNA): TGTGCCTGGAGCGTCGGGACCTTGGGGGCTTTCTTT. Translated: CAWSVGTLGAFF. Full variable domain (rest looked up from reference TRBV30 and TRBJ1-1): SQTIHQWPATLVQPVGSPLSLECTVEGTSNPNLYWYRQAAGRGLQLLFYSVGIGQISSEVPQNLSASRPQDRQFILSSKKLLLSDSGFYLCAWSVGTLGAFFGQGTRLTVV.

Regarding this clonotype: Mismatch with germline at one junction end may stem from a read error. V is TRBV10-2 and J is TRBJ2-1; 9 bases align to TRBD1. The CDR3 spans 19 residues. The germline V gene encodes CDR1 WSHSY and CDR2 SAAADI. CDR3 DNA sequence: TGTGCCAGCAGATTACGGGACAGGGCCCAAAGGCACGCAAACAATGAGCAGTTCTTC. Translated, it gives CASRLRDRAQRHANNEQFF.

Note on this clonotype: A far larger clone is off by one base, so a read error is likely. CDR3 loop: CASSEQGARCNSPLHF. DNA for the CDR3: TGTGCCAGCAGTGAACAGGGGGCGCGGTGTAATTCACCCCTCCACTTT. This rearrangement joins TRBV6-4 to TRBJ1-6, with 9 bases aligning to TRBD1. Looked up from germline, CDR1 is MRHNA and CDR2 is SNTAGT. With V trimmed by 3 bases and J by 6 bases, 6 bases remained unmatched. The CDR3 is 16 residues long.

Notes on this clonotype: Since a much larger clone is just one base distant, this may be a read error. This chain uses TRBV4-1 with TRBJ1-4, with 7 bases identical to TRBD1. The CDR3 totals 16 residues. From germline, CDR1 is MGHRA and CDR2 YSYEKL. The V gene end was trimmed by 2 bases and the J gene end by 8 bases; junction bases not matched to a gene: 11. CDR3 residues: CASSQIVRGGREKLFF. The CDR3 nucleotides are TGCGCCAGCAGCCAAATCGTGAGAGGGGGCAGAGAAAAACTGTTTTTT.

The V and J genes are TRBV27 and TRBJ2-1; tentatively, D is TRBD1 (6 bases). Germline loops: CDR1 MNHEY, CDR2 SMNVEV (reference sequence). The ends were cut back, 3 bases at V and 13 bases at J, with 13 bases in the middle. The CDR3 is 12 amino acids. The CDR3 DNA follows: TGTGCCAGCAGTTTCGTAGAGGGACACCAGTTCTTC. It specifies CASSFVEGHQFF.

The rearrangement uses TRBV28 and TRBJ1-5, with D hard to call. CDR1 is MDHEN, CDR2 SYDVKM, per germline. This CDR3 has 16 amino acids. V lost 7 bases and J lost 4, with 20 bases in between. The CDR3 reads CASIRAGAYGNQPQHF. For the CDR3, the DNA is TGTGCCAGCATTCGAGCTGGCGCTTACGGAAATCAGCCCCAGCATTTT.

Points on this clonotype: It differs at one base from a far larger clone, so likely a read error. This chain connects TRBV6-2 or TRBV6-3 to TRBJ2-7; D may be TRBD2 (6 bases). The germline gives CDR1 MNHEY, CDR2 SVGEGT. This CDR3 has 14 residues. Trimming left V 7 bases short and J 6 bases short, with 19 bases between. The CDR3 DNA sequence: TGTGCCAGCATGGACTACAAGGATTCCACCGAGCAGTACTTC. This gives the protein CASMDYKDSTEQYF.

This clonotype was observed many times. The V call is TRBV5-5, the J call TRBJ1-5; no clear D gene. In germline, CDR1 is SGHKS, CDR2 YYEKEE (reference sequence). The V end was cut by 4 bases, the J end by 2 bases, with 13 bases between. The CDR3 extends over 15 amino acids. The DNA for the CDR3 is TGTGCCAGCAGCAGGGAGCCCGGCCGCAATCAGCCCCAGCATTTT. Translated: CASSREPGRNQPQHF.

Regarding this clonotype: This likely stems from a read error, as it lies one base from a far larger clone. The V call is TRBV6-1, the J call TRBJ2-7; TRBD1 matches at 8 bases. Germline V lookup: CDR1 MNHNS, CDR2 SASEGT. V was pared by 5 bases and J by 2 bases, with 8 bases of the junction left unmatched. There are 15 residues in the CDR3. CDR3 nucleotides: TGTGCCAGCAGTTCGACTAACAGGGGGACCTACGAGCAGTACTTC. This gives the protein CASSSTNRGTYEQYF.